This paragraph covers one T cell receptor (beta chain) sequence. Its antigen is unidentified. Documented time point: peripheral blood 6 weeks after treatment start. The germline V gene encodes CDR1 SGHRS and CDR2 YFSETQ. The germline V and J ends were trimmed by 0 bases and 10 bases, with 14 bases remaining between them. This CDR3 comprises 15 residues. The sample comes from a study of PD-L1 blockade in urothelial cancer. On the study more broadly: Administration of atezolizumab to patients began in about 2014, at 1,200 mg intravenously every 3 weeks. As for prior chemotherapy regimens, patients had received 0 to 3.

Notes on the study in general: Pretreatment blood TCR clonality under the median forecast improved survival.

The data were produced by immunoSEQ multiplex PCR, yet TCRdb's version contains in-frame clones alone and is incomplete. Here the sample spans about 120,000 clones, 85% to 90% being singletons. The receptor was isolated from a man in his 60s with urothelial cancer. Source: PBMCs, taken around atezolizumab (anti-PD-L1) treatment. The chain couples TRBV5-1 to TRBJ1-6, with D tentatively TRBD1 (6 bases). The CDR3 nucleotides read TGCGCCAGCAGCTTGGCCGAGGGAGGGGGGTCACCCCTCCACTTT. Translation: CASSLAEGGGSPLHF.